This T cell receptor (beta chain) was found in a study of blood T cells in healthy people across ages. The study's findings and limits: Unsorted PBMCs ruled out conclusive naive versus antigen-experienced comparison.

CDR3 length: 14 amino acids. V shed 1 base and J shed 4 bases, with 11 bases lying between them. CDR1 and CDR2 (germline): SGHTA, FQGNSA. As regards this clonotype: Its target is not known.

Whenever a sample was processed, at least 6.5 million PBMCs were isolated. It was with a sample-barcoded 5' primer and a J-beta primer mix that a second PCR of roughly 6 to 12 cycles was run. TCRdb fed the 5' RACE reads into MiXCR, producing one record per CDR3 protein. Of hundreds of thousands of distinct CDR3 sequences listed, about 52% are singletons. The sequence derives from a woman in her sixties in good health. The chain recombines TRBV7-2 with TRBJ2-7; possible D gene TRBD1, 6 bases. The sequenced sample was blood. The CDR3 region is CASSLVGTKYEQYF. CDR3 DNA: TGTGCCAGCAGCTTAGTCGGGACAAAATACGAGCAGTACTTC.